A single sample gave rise to the 25 T cell receptor beta chains below, sequenced in a study of monozygotic twins with inflammatory bowel disease. For each CDR3 protein, TCRdb gives one entry from its re-call of the 5' RACE reads, without DNA. The sample table sets out approximately 400,000 distinct CDR3 sequences. Material for sequencing was blood. Every receptor here comes from a human donor with ulcerative colitis or Crohn's disease, or a healthy co-twin of an affected twin (not recorded which).

The chain couples TRBV20-1 to TRBJ2-7. The CDR3 has 12 amino acids. From germline, CDR1 is DFQATT and CDR2 SNEGSKA (reference sequence). CDR3 sequence: CSATKLTYEQYF.

V usage is TRBV28 and J usage is TRBJ2-1; checking the TCRdb D call of TRBD2 is not possible without DNA. Per germline, CDR1 MDHEN and CDR2 SYDVKM. The CDR3 consists of 16 residues. CDR3 sequence reads: CASRNQQGASGREQFF.

The V and J genes are TRBV12-3 or TRBV12-4 and TRBJ2-3; checking the TCRdb D call of TRBD2 is not possible without DNA. This CDR3 contains 15 residues. This CDR3 reads CASTLRGGPTDTQYF.

This rearrangement joins TRBV10-1 to TRBJ2-1. The CDR3 is made up of 16 amino acids. Germline V gene lookup returns CDR1 WNHNN and CDR2 SYGVQD (reference sequence). The CDR3 loop is CASSPARTDSYNEQFF.

CDR3: CSVRLGDTQYF. V and J are TRBV29-1 and TRBJ2-3. From germline, CDR1 is SQVTM and CDR2 ANQGSEA. The CDR3 is made up of 11 amino acids.

V and J are TRBV7-2 and TRBJ2-3; the TCRdb call, TRBD2, lacks DNA for checking. The CDR3 has 17 amino acids. The germline gives CDR1 SGHTA, CDR2 FQGNSA. This CDR3 reads CASSLIGSGGATDTQYF.

This chain links TRBV7-9 with TRBJ1-3. Germline CDR1 and CDR2: SEHNR and FQNEAQ (reference sequence). The CDR3 loop spans 14 amino acids. The CDR3 sequence: CASSFWDLGNTIYF.

V is TRBV24-1 and J is TRBJ2-1; checking the TCRdb D call of TRBD2 is not possible without DNA. The CDR3 has 12 residues. CDR1 KGHDR and CDR2 SFDVKD come from the germline V gene. The CDR3 sequence is CATSDRGRVQFF.

CDR3 amino acids: CASSYSGTRGNEQFF. The chain combines TRBV6-2 or TRBV6-3 with TRBJ2-1; the TCRdb D gene call, TRBD2, has no DNA to confirm it. CDR3 length: 15 amino acids. CDR1 and CDR2 (germline): MNHEY, SVGEGT.

This sequence joins TRBV28 and TRBJ2-2; TCRdb designates TRBD1, a call that cannot be tested without DNA. The V gene's germline CDR1 is MDHEN and CDR2 SYDVKM. This CDR3 is 17 amino acids long. CDR3 protein: CASSYVSGRWVTGELFF. Based on the CDR3 plus reference TRBV28 and TRBJ2-2, the full variable domain is DVKVTQSSRYLVKRTGEKVFLECVQDMDHENMFWYRQDPGLGLRLIYFSYDVKMKEKGDIPEGYSVSREKKERFSLILESASTNQTSMYLCASSYVSGRWVTGELFFGEGSRLTVL.

The chain employs TRBV4-1 and TRBJ2-2; TCRdb reports TRBD1, a call that lacks DNA to check it against. This CDR3 has 14 amino acids. Germline V gene sequence: CDR1 MGHRA, CDR2 YSYEKL. CDR3 sequence reads: CASSQPRQSGELFF.

The V and J genes are TRBV11-2 and TRBJ1-1; there is no DNA to check the TCRdb D call of TRBD1. The CDR3 sequence is 16 residues long. From germline, CDR1 is SGHAT and CDR2 FQNNGV. CDR3 region: CASSSLGNWGGFEAFF.

This chain uses TRBV7-2 with TRBJ1-2; TCRdb gives TRBD1 as the D gene, but with no DNA this cannot be confirmed. The CDR3 length is 12 residues. CDR1 and CDR2 (germline): SGHTA, FQGNSA. The CDR3 sequence: CASSPAPYGYTF.

This chain links TRBV5-1 with TRBJ2-4; TCRdb indicates TRBD1, and absent DNA this call remains unverified. CDR3 length: 14 residues. Germline V gives CDR1 SGHRS, CDR2 YFSETQ. The CDR3 loop is CASKPGLAENIQYF.

This chain uses TRBV12-3 or TRBV12-4 with TRBJ2-7; the TCRdb D gene call, TRBD2, has no DNA to confirm it. The CDR3 spans 15 residues. The CDR3 loop reads CASGSRTSYSYEQYF.

The rearrangement joins TRBV4-2 to TRBJ1-2; TCRdb designates TRBD1, a call that cannot be tested without DNA. In germline, CDR1 is LGHNA, CDR2 YNFKEQ. This CDR3 comprises 16 residues. The CDR3 protein is CASSQDRQGDNYGYTF.

The genes are TRBV20-1 and TRBJ2-7; TCRdb proposes TRBD2, but this gene call is untestable without DNA. The CDR3 sequence is 12 residues long. Per the germline V gene, CDR1 is DFQATT and CDR2 is SNEGSKA (reference sequence). The CDR3 spells CSALAGGGEQYF.

The CDR3 loop is CASSSVPGLAGDGVNNEQFF. This chain connects TRBV7-3 to TRBJ2-1; with no DNA, the TCRdb D assignment of TRBD2 cannot be verified. The CDR3 is made up of 20 amino acids. The germline gives CDR1 SGHTA, CDR2 FQGTGA. Filled out from reference TRBV7-3 and TRBJ2-1, the complete variable domain reads GAGVSQTPSNKVTEKGKYVELRCDPISGHTALYWYRQSLGQGPEFLIYFQGTGAADDSGLPNDRFFAVRPEGSVSTLKIQRTERGDSAVYLCASSSVPGLAGDGVNNEQFFGPGTRLTVL.

V and J are TRBV29-1 and TRBJ2-7; TCRdb reports TRBD1, a call that lacks DNA to check it against. CDR3 length: 13 amino acids. Germline V gene data show CDR1 as SQVTM and CDR2 as ANQGSEA. CDR3: CSVLPAGLYEQYF.

V and J are TRBV3-1 and TRBJ1-1; no DNA is available, so the TRBD1 call from TCRdb remains unchecked. The germline V gene has CDR1 LGHDT and CDR2 YNNKEL (reference sequence). CDR3 length: 13 amino acids. CDR3 loop: CASSQTSGRGPFF.

The chain uses TRBV12-3 or TRBV12-4 and TRBJ2-5; TCRdb designates TRBD1, a call that cannot be tested without DNA. This CDR3 region has 14 residues. The CDR3 reads CASSLYSRVGTQYF.

The V and J genes are TRBV18 and TRBJ2-2; as DNA is missing, the TRBD2 call by TCRdb cannot be tested. The CDR3 contains 15 residues. Germline V gene sequence: CDR1 KGHSH, CDR2 LQKENI. The CDR3 sequence is CASSPALAGTGELFF.

This chain joins TRBV11-2 and TRBJ2-3; TCRdb selects TRBD1, and the lack of DNA leaves this call unchecked. CDR1 SGHAT and CDR2 FQNNGV come from the germline V gene. CDR3 length: 15 residues. This chain's CDR3 is CASSRGDTHTDTQYF.

The J gene is TRBJ2-5, the V gene TRBV11-2; TCRdb names TRBD1, which stays unverified in the absence of DNA. The CDR3 totals 15 residues. Germline assignment: CDR1 SGHAT and CDR2 FQNNGV. The CDR3 here is CASSSGQVQQETQYF.

The chain combines TRBV7-2 with TRBJ1-1. The germline V gene encodes CDR1 SGHTA and CDR2 FQGNSA. The CDR3 contains 14 residues. CDR3 in amino acids: CASSLAGVGTEAFF.